The 4 T cell receptor beta chains below were found in one sample sequenced in a study of T cell responses to AZD1222 COVID-19 vaccine. Only in-frame clones appear in the TCRdb table, and some are missing; sequencing was by immunoSEQ multiplex PCR. Of 110,000 or so clones listed, 85% to 90% are singletons. This specimen consisted of peripheral blood, obtained on day 0 of AZD1222 vaccination. All receptors derive from an adult in good health.

A single count supports this clone. CDR3 protein: CASSFGGLGYNEQFF. DNA for the CDR3: TGTGCCAGCAGCTTCGGGGGACTAGGCTACAATGAGCAGTTCTTC. The chain combines TRBV7-2 with TRBJ2-1; 8 bases match TRBD2. The CDR3 sequence is 15 residues long. The germline V gene encodes CDR1 SGHTA and CDR2 FQGNSA. V dropped 3 bases and J dropped 3; count of bases not matched to a gene: 4. Using reference TRBV7-2 and TRBJ2-1 for the parts outside the CDR3, the full variable domain is GAGVSQSPSNKVTEKGKDVELRCDPISGHTALYWYRQSLGQGLEFLIYFQGNSAPDKSGLPSDRFSAERTGGSVSTLTIQRTQQEDSAVYLCASSFGGLGYNEQFFGPGTRLTVL.

This clone has just a few counts. The chain employs TRBV11-1 and TRBJ2-7; 11 positions match TRBD1. This CDR3 contains 14 residues. Trimming cost V 5 bases and J 1 base; bases outside gene matches: 1. CDR1 and CDR2 from the germline V gene are SGHAT and FQDESV (reference sequence). The CDR3 DNA reads as TGTGCCAGCAGCCGGGACAGGGGGTCCTACGAGCAGTACTTC. This codes for CASSRDRGSYEQYF.

The chain links TRBV19 to TRBJ1-3, with unresolved D. Trimming pared 3 bases from V and 2 bases from J, leaving 8 bases between. Germline V gene data show CDR1 as LNHDA and CDR2 as SQIVND (reference sequence). CDR3 length: 14 residues. The DNA of the CDR3 is TGTGCCAGTAGTATTGTGAGCGCTGGAAACACCATATATTTT. Protein product: CASSIVSAGNTIYF.

The J gene is TRBJ1-2, the V gene TRBV6-1; a possible D gene is TRBD1 (5 bases). The CDR3 length is 14 residues. The germline V gene has CDR1 MNHNS and CDR2 SASEGT. V shed 1 base and J shed 8 bases, with 14 bases lying between them. As DNA, the CDR3 is TGTGCCAGCAGTGAAGTTCGAGGGGCGGACGGCTACACCTTC. Translating it yields CASSEVRGADGYTF.